The 15 T cell receptor beta chains presented below share a single source sample, sequenced in a study of response to subunit inactivated influenza vaccine (dated by TCRdb to 2016 to 2018). Library construction relied on RT-PCR. Sequencing was performed on an Illumina HiSeq 2500. TCRdb took the public reads, trimmed them with fastp at Q25, ran MiXCR for clone calling and kept in-frame beta chains. Rows matching on CDR3 protein sequence are summarized as one entry with the most common DNA and genes. The sample includes about 780,000 distinct CDR3 sequences, with approximately 18% observed a single time. Under 13% of the sample comes from the top ten. The source was PBMCs from blood, collected more than 4 days after vaccination. The source is a man aged 50-60 years who received an inactivated influenza vaccine. Donor details come from another sample of the same person, matched by shared clones.

The CDR3 is CASSPSGQTNEKLFF. CDR3 in DNA: TGTGCCAGCTCACCATCGGGACAGACTAATGAAAAACTGTTTTTT. The chain carries TRBV18 and TRBJ1-4; 7 positions agree with TRBD1. Per the germline V gene, CDR1 is KGHSH and CDR2 is LQKENI. V shed 2 bases, J shed 2 bases, and the junction held 2 bases outside the gene matches. The CDR3 sequence is 15 residues long.

The sample holds a few counts of this clonotype. The rearrangement uses TRBV19 and TRBJ2-1; TRBD1 matches 9 bases. The length of the CDR3 is 16 residues. Germline CDR1 LNHDA, CDR2 SQIVND (reference sequence). Germline trimming cut 5 bases from V and 8 bases from J; bases unmatched to any gene: 13. In DNA, the CDR3 is TGTGCCAGTAGTCCTGGGACAGGGTTTTTTCTAGATGAGCAGTTCTTC. As protein: CASSPGTGFFLDEQFF.

This clonotype was counted only a few times. The chain is built from TRBV5-1 and TRBJ2-7; D gene uncertain. CDR1 is SGHRS, CDR2 YFSETQ, per germline. The CDR3 extends over 15 amino acids. V lost 3 bases and J lost 0, with 13 bases in between. DNA of the CDR3: TGCGCCAGCAGCTCTGCCGTGGCAGCCTCCTACGAGCAGTACTTC. Translated, it gives CASSSAVAASYEQYF.

In this sample, this clonotype turned up a few times. The chain carries TRBV12-3 or TRBV12-4 and TRBJ2-7; D possibly uses TRBD1 or TRBD2 (5 bases each). The CDR3 is made up of 16 amino acids. V lost 1 base to trimming and J lost 7 bases, with 20 bases between them. The CDR3 reads CASSLDPGTPAWEQYF. CDR3 bases: TGTGCCAGCAGTTTAGACCCCGGGACGCCCGCCTGGGAGCAGTACTTC.

This chain joins TRBV4-1 and TRBJ2-3; TRBD2 agrees at 14 bases. Germline values: CDR1 MGHRA, CDR2 YSYEKL. The V segment lost 3 bases and the J segment 0 bases; nucleotides outside the gene matches: 5. CDR3 size: 18 residues. The CDR3 sequence: CASSQGLAGVSSTDTQYF. In DNA form, the CDR3 reads TGCGCCAGCAGCCAGGGACTAGCGGGGGTGTCTAGCACAGATACGCAGTATTTT.

The rearrangement joins TRBV14 to TRBJ2-7; D is unresolved. The CDR3 has 14 amino acids. Per germline, CDR1 SGHDN and CDR2 FVKESK. The V end was cut by 4 bases, the J end by 1 base, with 11 bases between. CDR3 sequence: CASSLWEASYEQYF. The CDR3 nucleotides read TGTGCCAGCAGCCTATGGGAAGCTTCCTACGAGCAGTACTTC.

In this sample, this clonotype turned up a few times. The CDR3 DNA reads TGTGCCAGCAGCGTAGGTCGACAGTATCCGATGGGGGAGCTGTTTTTT. It codes for CASSVGRQYPMGELFF. This sequence joins TRBV9 and TRBJ2-2; tentative D call: TRBD1 (5 bases). The V end lost 0 bases, the J end lost 8 bases, and 17 bases lay between the germline ends. CDR3 length equals 16 residues. Germline values: CDR1 SGDLS, CDR2 YYNGEE.

This clonotype showed up just a few times. CDR3 sequence: CSVSTGTTSSDTQYF. The DNA of the CDR3 is TGCAGCGTTAGTACCGGGACTACATCCTCAGATACGCAGTATTTT. The chain recombines TRBV29-1 with TRBJ2-3; 7 nucleotides match TRBD2. V dropped 5 bases and J dropped 4; count of bases not matched to a gene: 12. The CDR3 covers 15 residues. Germline CDR1 is SQVTM and CDR2 is ANQGSEA.

A few counts support this clonotype. V is TRBV28 and J is TRBJ2-1, with 8 bases identical to TRBD1. The V and J ends lost 7 bases and 7 bases, in that order; junction bases with no gene match: 3. In germline, CDR1 is MDHEN, CDR2 SYDVKM. This CDR3 is 12 amino acids long. Here the CDR3 reads CASMTGENEQFF. Here the CDR3 DNA reads TGTGCCAGCATGACAGGGGAAAATGAGCAGTTCTTC. Together with reference TRBV28 and TRBJ2-1, the CDR3 gives the full variable domain: DVKVTQSSRYLVKRTGEKVFLECVQDMDHENMFWYRQDPGLGLRLIYFSYDVKMKEKGDIPEGYSVSREKKERFSLILESASTNQTSMYLCASMTGENEQFFGPGTRLTVL.

V gene TRBV6-1 combines with J gene TRBJ2-7; TRBD2 is a possible D gene (6 bases). This CDR3 spans 14 amino acids. Trimming took 6 bases from V and 0 from J, leaving 12 bases between them. Germline V gene sequence: CDR1 MNHNS, CDR2 SASEGT. The chain's CDR3 is CASRPGLNSYEQYF. The CDR3, as DNA: TGTGCCAGCAGACCCGGACTAAACTCCTACGAGCAGTACTTC.

The rearrangement uses TRBV12-3 or TRBV12-4 and TRBJ2-3; 13 nucleotides line up with TRBD2. With V trimmed by 5 bases and J by 14 bases, 7 bases remained unmatched. This CDR3 spans 13 amino acids. The CDR3 bases are TGTGCCAGCAGTCCTGGGACTAGCGGGAAGGTGTATTTT. It specifies CASSPGTSGKVYF.

This clonotype was seen a few times. The rearrangement links TRBV6-2 or TRBV6-3 to TRBJ2-7, with D unresolved. CDR1 and CDR2 from the germline V gene are MNHEY and SVGEGT. The CDR3 runs to 13 residues. The V end was cut by 7 bases, the J end by 3 bases, with 13 bases between. The DNA for the CDR3 is TGTGCCAGCACCCATAATACATACTACGAGCAGTACTTC. Encoded protein: CASTHNTYYEQYF.

The chain links TRBV7-8 to TRBJ2-2; D may be TRBD2 (6 bases). Germline V lookup: CDR1 SGHVS, CDR2 FQNEAQ. The CDR3 runs to 15 residues. Here the CDR3 reads CAGGGGGGDTGELFF. As DNA, the CDR3 is TGTGCGGGGGGTGGAGGAGGCGGGGACACCGGGGAGCTGTTTTTT.

This clonotype was picked up many times. The rearrangement links TRBV2 to TRBJ2-1; D assignment may be TRBD1 or TRBD2 (5 bases each). Trimming pared 7 bases from V and 9 bases from J, leaving 22 bases between. CDR1 is SNHLY and CDR2 is FYNNEI in the germline V gene. The CDR3 spans 15 residues. CDR3 sequence: CASTSDPGTRIEQFF. The CDR3 DNA reads TGTGCCAGCACCTCTGATCCCGGGACGCGGATTGAGCAGTTCTTC.

This clonotype showed up just a few times. The rearrangement joins TRBV27 to TRBJ2-3; D is possibly TRBD1 or TRBD2 (5 bases each). Between the trimmed V and J ends, which lost 7 bases and 2 bases, there was a span of 13 bases. CDR3 length: 14 residues. CDR1 and CDR2 (germline): MNHEY, SMNVEV (reference sequence). In DNA form, the CDR3 reads TGTGCCAGCACCCCGGGACCGTACACAGATACGCAGTATTTT. It codes for CASTPGPYTDTQYF.